Here is one T cell receptor beta chain with its context. Its antigen is undetermined. The data stem from a study of blood T cells in healthy people across ages. General study findings and limits: TCR beta diversity tracked closely with naive T cell percentage.

Primed by a sample-barcoded 5' primer and a J-beta primer mix, a second PCR proceeded for 7 to 11 cycles. With 12 random nucleotides, a template-switch adaptor tagged each individual cDNA molecule. TCRdb called the 5' RACE reads again in MiXCR, with one record for every CDR3 protein. Altogether about 970,000 distinct CDR3 sequences are present, roughly 51% being singletons, with the ten largest covering 20% to 25%. The source material was blood. The clonotype comes from a woman in her fifties or sixties in good health.

The CDR3 reads CASSLAGGELFF. The CDR3 bases are TGTGCCAGCAGCTTGGCGGGAGGGGAGCTGTTTTTT. This chain links TRBV5-5 with TRBJ2-2, with D possibly TRBD2 on 5 matching bases. V lost 0 bases and J lost 8, with 5 bases in between. The germline CDR1 and CDR2 sequences are SGHKS and YYEKEE (reference sequence). CDR3 length: 12 amino acids. The whole variable domain, filled in from reference TRBV5-5 and TRBJ2-2, reads DAGVTQSPTHLIKTRGQQVTLRCSPISGHKSVSWYQQVLGQGPQFIFQYYEKEERGRGNFPDRFSARQFPNYSSELNVNALLLGDSALYLCASSLAGGELFFGEGSRLTVL.